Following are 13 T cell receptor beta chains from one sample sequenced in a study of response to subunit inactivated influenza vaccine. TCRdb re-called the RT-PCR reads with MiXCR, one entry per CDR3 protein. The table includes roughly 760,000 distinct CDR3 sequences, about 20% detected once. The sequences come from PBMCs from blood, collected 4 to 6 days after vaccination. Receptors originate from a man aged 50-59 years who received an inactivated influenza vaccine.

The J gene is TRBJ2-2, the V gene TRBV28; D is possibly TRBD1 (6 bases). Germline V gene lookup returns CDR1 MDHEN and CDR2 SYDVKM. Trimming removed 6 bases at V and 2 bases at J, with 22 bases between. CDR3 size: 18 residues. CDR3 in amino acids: CASSWVRGQGTNTGELFF. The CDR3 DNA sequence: TGTGCCAGCAGCTGGGTACGTGGGCAGGGGACAAACACCGGGGAGCTGTTTTTT. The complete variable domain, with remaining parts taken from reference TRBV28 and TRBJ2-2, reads DVKVTQSSRYLVKRTGEKVFLECVQDMDHENMFWYRQDPGLGLRLIYFSYDVKMKEKGDIPEGYSVSREKKERFSLILESASTNQTSMYLCASSWVRGQGTNTGELFFGEGSRLTVL.

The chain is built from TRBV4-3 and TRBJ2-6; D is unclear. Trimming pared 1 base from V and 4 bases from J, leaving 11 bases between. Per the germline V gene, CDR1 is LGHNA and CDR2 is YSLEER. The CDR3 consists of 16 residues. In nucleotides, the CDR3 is TGCGCCAGCAGCCAAGGTATAGTCGGCGGGGCCAACGTCCTGACTTTC. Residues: CASSQGIVGGANVLTF.

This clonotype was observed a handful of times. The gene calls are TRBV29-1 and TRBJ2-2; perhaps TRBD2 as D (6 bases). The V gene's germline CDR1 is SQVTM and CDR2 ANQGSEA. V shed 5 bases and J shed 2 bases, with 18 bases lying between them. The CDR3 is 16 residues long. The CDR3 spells CSVPLGGLANTGELFF. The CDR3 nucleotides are TGCAGCGTTCCTCTCGGGGGACTGGCCAACACCGGGGAGCTGTTTTTT.

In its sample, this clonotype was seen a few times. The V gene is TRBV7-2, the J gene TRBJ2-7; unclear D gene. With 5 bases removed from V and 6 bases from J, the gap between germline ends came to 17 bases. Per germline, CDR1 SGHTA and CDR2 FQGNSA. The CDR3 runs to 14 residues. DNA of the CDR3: TGTGCCAGCAGCCTAGGTTTATGGGGTGGCGAGCAGTACTTC. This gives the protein CASSLGLWGGEQYF.

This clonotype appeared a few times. CDR3 sequence: CASSQTGGGYNEQFF. CDR3 DNA: TGCGCCAGCAGCCAAACAGGGGGTGGCTACAATGAGCAGTTCTTC. The chain combines TRBV4-1 with TRBJ2-1; 8 positions match TRBD1. The germline V gene has CDR1 MGHRA and CDR2 YSYEKL. V was pared by 2 bases and J by 3 bases, with 3 bases of the junction left unmatched. The CDR3 length is 15 residues.

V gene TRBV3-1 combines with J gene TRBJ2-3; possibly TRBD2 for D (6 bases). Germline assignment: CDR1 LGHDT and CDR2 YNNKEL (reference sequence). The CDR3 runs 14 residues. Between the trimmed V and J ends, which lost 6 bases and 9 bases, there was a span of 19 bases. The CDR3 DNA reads TGTGCCAGCAGTTTTCAGCCTACTAGCTCAACGCAGTATTTT. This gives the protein CASSFQPTSSTQYF.

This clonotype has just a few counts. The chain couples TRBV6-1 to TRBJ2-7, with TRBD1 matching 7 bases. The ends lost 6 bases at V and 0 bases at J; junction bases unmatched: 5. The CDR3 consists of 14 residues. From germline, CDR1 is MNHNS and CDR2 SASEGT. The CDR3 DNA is TGTGCCAGCAGCGCAGGGGACAGCTCCTACGAGCAGTACTTC. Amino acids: CASSAGDSSYEQYF.

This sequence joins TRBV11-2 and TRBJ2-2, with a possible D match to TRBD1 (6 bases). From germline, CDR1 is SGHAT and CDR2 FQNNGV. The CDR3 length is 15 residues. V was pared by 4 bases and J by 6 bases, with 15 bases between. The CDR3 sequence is CASSSAGVRSGELFF. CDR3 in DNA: TGTGCCAGCAGCTCCGCAGGGGTTAGGTCCGGGGAGCTGTTTTTT.

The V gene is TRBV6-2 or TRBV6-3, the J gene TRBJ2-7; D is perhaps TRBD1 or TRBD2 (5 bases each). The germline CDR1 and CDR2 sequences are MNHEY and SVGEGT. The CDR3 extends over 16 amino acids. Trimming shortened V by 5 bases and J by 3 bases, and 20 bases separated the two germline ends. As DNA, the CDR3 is TGTGCCAGCAGTGACCGGGGTATGGGACGGGACTACGAGCAGTACTTC. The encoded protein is CASSDRGMGRDYEQYF.

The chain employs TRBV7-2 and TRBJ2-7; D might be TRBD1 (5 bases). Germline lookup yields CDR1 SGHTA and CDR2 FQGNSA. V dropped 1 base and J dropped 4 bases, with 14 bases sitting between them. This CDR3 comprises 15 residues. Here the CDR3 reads CASSLVAGKGYEQYF. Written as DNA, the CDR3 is TGTGCCAGCAGCTTAGTAGCAGGGAAAGGATACGAGCAGTACTTC.

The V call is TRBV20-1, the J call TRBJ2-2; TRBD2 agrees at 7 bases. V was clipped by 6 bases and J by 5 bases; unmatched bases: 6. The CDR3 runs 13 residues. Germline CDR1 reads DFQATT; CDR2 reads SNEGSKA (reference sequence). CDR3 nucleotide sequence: TGCAGTGCCAAAAGCGGGATGACCGGGGAGCTGTTTTTT. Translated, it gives CSAKSGMTGELFF.

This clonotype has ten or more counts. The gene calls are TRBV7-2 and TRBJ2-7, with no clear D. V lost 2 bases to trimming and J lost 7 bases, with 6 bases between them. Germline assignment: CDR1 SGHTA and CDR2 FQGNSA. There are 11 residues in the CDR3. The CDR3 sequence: CASSLMGEQYF. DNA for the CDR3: TGTGCCAGCAGCTTAATGGGGGAGCAGTACTTC. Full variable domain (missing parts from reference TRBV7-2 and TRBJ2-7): GAGVSQSPSNKVTEKGKDVELRCDPISGHTALYWYRQSLGQGLEFLIYFQGNSAPDKSGLPSDRFSAERTGGSVSTLTIQRTQQEDSAVYLCASSLMGEQYFGPGTRLTVT.

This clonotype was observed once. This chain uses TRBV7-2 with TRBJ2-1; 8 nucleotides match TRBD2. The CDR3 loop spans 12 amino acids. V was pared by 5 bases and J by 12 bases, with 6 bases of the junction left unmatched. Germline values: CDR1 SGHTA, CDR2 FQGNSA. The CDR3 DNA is TGTGCCAGCAGCCCTCCCGGACTAGCGCAGTTCTTC. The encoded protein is CASSPPGLAQFF.